Shown below are 23 T cell receptor beta chains from a single sample sequenced in a study of cytomegalovirus exposure and HLA in healthy donors. Assay used: immunoSEQ multiplex PCR; TCRdb lists only in-frame clones, some missing. The profile shows tens of thousands of clones, over 85% of them singletons. The source material was PBMCs. The receptors originated from a young woman in good health and CMV-seronegative.

The gene calls are TRBV7-2 and TRBJ2-3; 13 nucleotides agree with TRBD2. V was clipped by 4 bases and J by 0 bases; unmatched bases: 1. CDR1 SGHTA and CDR2 FQGNSA come from the germline V gene. This CDR3 is built from 16 residues. The CDR3 DNA sequence: TGTGCCAGCAGCTCGGGACTAGCGGGGAGCACAGATACGCAGTATTTT. Its protein product is CASSSGLAGSTDTQYF.

The V call is TRBV7-2, the J call TRBJ2-5; 8 bases are shared with TRBD2. The CDR3 consists of 16 residues. V trimming: 0 bases; J trimming: 5 bases; junction bases outside the gene matches: 8. Germline CDR1 reads SGHTA; CDR2 reads FQGNSA. This CDR3 is CASSLAPSGWRETQYF. The CDR3 coding sequence is TGTGCCAGCAGCTTAGCCCCTAGCGGGTGGCGGGAGACCCAGTACTTC.

The J gene is TRBJ2-5, the V gene TRBV5-1; TRBD1 matches 7 bases. The CDR3 covers 14 residues. With V trimmed by 0 bases and J by 3 bases, 2 bases remained unmatched. The germline gives CDR1 SGHRS, CDR2 YFSETQ. CDR3 DNA: TGCGCCAGCAGCTTGGCGGGACAGAAAGAGACCCAGTACTTC. Encoded protein: CASSLAGQKETQYF.

This chain joins TRBV7-2 and TRBJ1-6; 8 bases align to TRBD1. Germline assignment: CDR1 SGHTA and CDR2 FQGNSA. This CDR3 is built from 14 residues. The V segment lost 5 bases and the J segment 7 bases; nucleotides outside the gene matches: 4. The CDR3, as DNA: TGTGCCAGCAGCCTCAGACAGGGGAATTCACCCCTCCACTTT. Translating it yields CASSLRQGNSPLHF.

The chain carries TRBV28 and TRBJ2-7; no clear D. The V end was cut by 5 bases, the J end by 5 bases, with 13 bases between. Germline V CDR1 and CDR2: MDHEN, SYDVKM. The CDR3 length is 13 residues. The CDR3 reads CASSHPPTHEQYF. The CDR3 coding sequence is TGTGCCAGCAGTCACCCCCCTACCCACGAGCAGTACTTC.

V is TRBV25-1 and J is TRBJ1-2; maybe TRBD1 (6 bases). Between the trimmed V and J ends, which lost 0 bases and 4 bases, there was a span of 18 bases. CDR1 and CDR2 from the germline V gene are MGHDK and SYGVNS. The length of the CDR3 is 17 residues. The CDR3 DNA follows: TGTGCCAGCAGTGAATATTTTAATGTGGCAGGGGTCTATGGCTACACCTTC. Translated, it gives CASSEYFNVAGVYGYTF.

V usage is TRBV11-2 and J usage is TRBJ2-5; 10 bases fit TRBD1. Germline assignment: CDR1 SGHAT and CDR2 FQNNGV. The CDR3 is 16 residues long. The junction had 4 bases not matched to a gene; V was cut back by 1 base and J by 2 bases. CDR3 bases: TGTGCCAGCAGCTTAGGAAGGACAGGGGGACAAGAGACCCAGTACTTC. It yields the protein CASSLGRTGGQETQYF.

This chain links TRBV12-5 with TRBJ2-7; 8 bases line up with TRBD1. Germline CDR1 is LGHNT and CDR2 is FRNRAP. The trim removed 4 bases at V and 4 bases at J, leaving 9 bases unmatched. The CDR3 extends over 15 amino acids. Here the CDR3 DNA reads TGTGCTAGTGGTTCTTCCAGGGACAGGCCTTACGAGCAGTACTTC. Its protein is CASGSSRDRPYEQYF.

The chain combines TRBV4-3 with TRBJ2-1; tentatively, D is TRBD2 (6 bases). V lost 0 bases and J 8 bases, leaving 8 bases between the germline ends. Germline loops: CDR1 LGHNA, CDR2 YSLEER. The length of the CDR3 is 13 residues. CDR3 DNA: TGCGCCAGCAGCCAAGAAAGGGACTATGAGCAGTTCTTC. Amino acid sequence: CASSQERDYEQFF.

CDR3 amino acids: CASSKRDRGRRNEQYF. DNA for the CDR3: TGTGCCAGCTCAAAGCGAGACAGGGGGAGGAGAAACGAGCAGTACTTC. The chain joins TRBV18 to TRBJ2-7, with TRBD1 matching over 9 bases. The V and J ends lost 5 bases and 5 bases, in that order; junction bases with no gene match: 13. CDR3 size: 16 residues. CDR1 KGHSH and CDR2 LQKENI come from the germline V gene.

This clone was detected only a few times. The chain is built from TRBV7-8 and TRBJ1-2; the D gene is possibly TRBD1 (6 bases). This CDR3 comprises 15 residues. Between the trimmed V and J ends, which lost 5 bases and 2 bases, there was a span of 15 bases. Germline V gene sequence: CDR1 SGHVS, CDR2 FQNEAQ. The CDR3 loop is CASSPDRSRNYGYTF. The DNA of the CDR3 is TGTGCCAGCAGCCCAGACAGGTCTCGCAACTATGGCTACACCTTC.

The chain links TRBV10-2 to TRBJ1-5; D is uncertain. From germline, CDR1 is WSHSY and CDR2 SAAADI. This CDR3 comprises 15 residues. Trimming took off 2 bases at V and 2 bases at J, with 10 bases between the two ends. The CDR3 sequence is CASSETRGGNQPQHF. CDR3 sequence (DNA): TGCGCCAGCAGTGAGACCCGGGGAGGCAATCAGCCCCAGCATTTT.

V is TRBV27 and J is TRBJ2-7, with 10 bases aligning to TRBD2. This CDR3 is built from 15 residues. Germline V gene lookup returns CDR1 MNHEY and CDR2 SMNVEV (reference sequence). The junction had 6 bases not matched to a gene; V was cut back by 5 bases and J by 2 bases. CDR3 protein: CASSPRTSGPYEQYF. CDR3 in DNA: TGTGCCAGCAGTCCCCGGACTAGCGGCCCCTACGAGCAGTACTTC.

The genes are TRBV4-1 and TRBJ1-2; possibly TRBD1 for D (6 bases). Trimming took off 2 bases at V and 6 bases at J, with 13 bases between the two ends. This CDR3 is built from 14 residues. CDR1 MGHRA and CDR2 YSYEKL come from the germline V gene. CDR3 region: CASSQRGRGHGYTF. The CDR3, as DNA: TGCGCCAGCAGCCAACGAGGCAGGGGACATGGCTACACCTTC.

This clone was seen only once. V usage is TRBV7-2 and J usage is TRBJ2-2; D possibly corresponds to TRBD2 (6 bases). Germline CDR1 and CDR2: SGHTA and FQGNSA. Trimming took 3 bases from V and 7 from J, leaving 15 bases between them. CDR3 size: 15 residues. CDR3 in amino acids: CASSFRGRRGGELFF. Here the CDR3 DNA reads TGTGCCAGCAGCTTCCGGGGCAGGCGGGGCGGGGAGCTGTTTTTT.

The rearrangement links TRBV15 to TRBJ1-2; unclear D gene. The V end was cut by 4 bases, the J end by 4 bases, with 16 bases between. The CDR3 sequence is 15 residues long. From germline, CDR1 is LNHNV and CDR2 YYDKDF (reference sequence). Written as DNA, the CDR3 is TGTGCCACCAGCAAGGGCCCGGGAGGAGTCTATGGCTACACCTTC. Translating gives CATSKGPGGVYGYTF.

This clone was counted once. This sequence joins TRBV29-1 and TRBJ2-7; TRBD2 matches at 9 bases. J lost 1 base, V lost 8 bases, and 6 bases had no gene match. Germline V gives CDR1 SQVTM, CDR2 ANQGSEA. This CDR3 region has 13 residues. Here the CDR3 reads CSIGTSISYEQYF. The CDR3, as DNA: TGCAGCATCGGGACTAGCATTTCCTACGAGCAGTACTTC.

The chain recombines TRBV4-3 with TRBJ2-2, with TRBD1 matching 9 bases. The CDR3 extends over 16 amino acids. CDR1 and CDR2 (germline): LGHNA, YSLEER. With V trimmed by 1 base and J by 6 bases, 6 bases remained unmatched. DNA of the CDR3: TGCGCCAGCAGCCAAGGCGGGGGACAGGGACCCGGGGAGCTGTTTTTT. This encodes CASSQGGGQGPGELFF.

The J gene is TRBJ2-3, the V gene TRBV28; TRBD2 aligns across 12 bases. V dropped 6 bases and J dropped 0; count of bases not matched to a gene: 7. The CDR3 length is 17 residues. The germline gives CDR1 MDHEN, CDR2 SYDVKM. CDR3 nucleotide sequence: TGTGCCAGCAGCTACGGACTAGCGGGACCGAGCACAGATACGCAGTATTTT. It is translated as CASSYGLAGPSTDTQYF.

V usage is TRBV5-4 and J usage is TRBJ2-1; tentative D call: TRBD2 (6 bases). Trimming pared 10 bases from V and 5 bases from J, leaving 19 bases between. The length of the CDR3 is 14 residues. Germline lookup yields CDR1 SGHNT and CDR2 YYREEE (reference sequence). In nucleotides, the CDR3 is TGTGCCGGTCGACGGTTGGGGGGACACAATGAGCAGTTCTTC. This translates into CAGRRLGGHNEQFF.

The J gene is TRBJ2-2, the V gene TRBV5-1; a possible D gene is TRBD1 (7 bases). CDR1 and CDR2 (germline): SGHRS, YFSETQ. Trimming shortened V by 4 bases and J by 3 bases, and 16 bases separated the two germline ends. The CDR3 contains 16 residues. The CDR3 loop is CASSPPTGRYTGELFF. The CDR3 DNA is TGCGCCAGCAGCCCACCGACAGGGAGGTACACCGGGGAGCTGTTTTTT.

V usage is TRBV7-2 and J usage is TRBJ1-2; 7 nucleotides line up with TRBD1. V shed 2 bases, J shed 0 bases, and the junction held 15 bases outside the gene matches. CDR3 size: 19 residues. The germline V gene encodes CDR1 SGHTA and CDR2 FQGNSA. DNA of the CDR3: TGTGCCAGCAGCTTAATGGGCGTGTCTGGACAGGTCGCTAACTATGGCTACACCTTC. The encoded protein is CASSLMGVSGQVANYGYTF.

V usage is TRBV6-1 and J usage is TRBJ2-1, with 7 bases matching TRBD2. CDR3 length: 15 amino acids. Germline V gene sequence: CDR1 MNHNS, CDR2 SASEGT. J gave up 4 bases and V 1 base, and 4 bases lay outside the gene matches. The CDR3 region has the DNA TGTGCCAGCAGTGAAGGGGAGGGTTATTACAATGAGCAGTTCTTC. Translating gives CASSEGEGYYNEQFF.